This TCR beta chain was found in a study of Graves' ophthalmopathy and Graves' hyperthyroidism. In donors with ophthalmopathy, activity was moderate-to-severe, with CAS ≥3, NOSPECS ≥4 and duration under 3 months. V was shortened by 4 bases and J by 7 bases, with 14 bases between the two germline ends. Germline-derived CDR1 and CDR2 are WSHSY and SAAADI. The CDR3 runs to 14 residues. Researchers took RNA transcripts and amplified TCR beta CDR3 regions from them. A first-round RT-PCR used HTBI primers, followed by a second-round multiplex PCR. TCRdb passed the multiplex PCR reads through MiXCR, listing each CDR3 protein once. The sample lists hundreds of thousands of distinct CDR3 sequences; roughly two fifths were seen once. This clonotype was recorded at least ten times. Its specificity is unknown. Findings and caveats of the study: Ophthalmopathy progression was predicted with 70% to 71% sensitivity and about 74% specificity.

This chain connects TRBV10-2 to TRBJ1-5, with D perhaps TRBD1 (5 bases). The sequenced material came from peripheral blood. The sequence was collected from an adult man with Graves' ophthalmopathy. CDR3 residues: CASSGGDARQPQHF. CDR3 sequence (DNA): TGCGCCAGCAGTGGTGGGGACGCCAGGCAGCCCCAGCATTTT.